Listed here are 6 T cell receptor beta chains from one sample, sequenced in a study of patients and donors after allogeneic stem cell transplantation. TCRdb re-derived calls from the RT-PCR reads in MiXCR, one entry per CDR3 protein. Of some 60,000 distinct CDR3 sequences listed, 10% to 15% are singletons. Specimen: blood, either unsorted or a sorted T cell fraction (not recorded which). These TCRs come from a human donor who was either an allogeneic HSCT recipient or a stem cell or donor lymphocyte infusion donor (not recorded which). It is not recorded whose cells these are; they may come from a transplant donor.

The chain employs TRBV21-1 and TRBJ1-2. TRBV21-1 is listed as a pseudogene. There are 14 residues in the CDR3. Here the CDR3 reads CASSKETANYGYTF. DNA for the CDR3: TGTGCCAGCAGCAAAGAAACAGCTAACTATGGCTACACCTTC.

The chain has TRBV14 and TRBJ2-2; tentative D call: TRBD1 (5 bases). CDR3 length: 16 residues. Germline CDR1 SGHDN, CDR2 FVKESK. Trimming took 4 bases from V and 0 from J, leaving 12 bases between them. The CDR3 loop is CASSPIGVTNTGELFF. As DNA, the CDR3 is TGTGCCAGCAGCCCGATAGGGGTGACGAACACCGGGGAGCTGTTTTTT. Full variable domain (missing parts from reference TRBV14 and TRBJ2-2): EAGVTQFPSHSVIEKGQTVTLRCDPISGHDNLYWYRRVMGKEIKFLLHFVKESKQDESGMPNNRFLAERTGGTYSTLKVQPAELEDSGVYFCASSPIGVTNTGELFFGEGSRLTVL.

This clonotype was seen more than once but under ten times. The chain combines TRBV5-1 with TRBJ2-7, with D maybe TRBD2 (6 bases). This CDR3 is 14 amino acids long. Trimming shortened V by 2 bases and J by 2 bases, and 11 bases separated the two germline ends. CDR1 and CDR2 (germline): SGHRS, YFSETQ. CDR3 coding DNA: TGCGCCAGCAGCTTTTTTGCGGGGACCTACGAGCAGTACTTC. Amino acids: CASSFFAGTYEQYF.

This clonotype was recorded a few times. This sequence joins TRBV9 and TRBJ2-1; maybe TRBD2 (6 bases). From germline, CDR1 is SGDLS and CDR2 YYNGEE. This CDR3 region has 15 residues. The ends were cut back, 4 bases at V and 4 bases at J, with 15 bases in the middle. This chain's CDR3 is CASSPVQAGYNEQFF. CDR3 sequence (DNA): TGTGCCAGCAGCCCCGTTCAGGCGGGGTACAATGAGCAGTTCTTC.

This clonotype showed up just a few times. The V and J genes are TRBV6-1 and TRBJ2-1, with D tentatively TRBD2 (5 bases). V was trimmed by 4 bases and J by 4 bases, leaving 8 bases between them. The CDR3 loop spans 13 amino acids. Germline-derived CDR1 and CDR2 are MNHNS and SASEGT. CDR3 DNA: TGTGCCAGCAGTGTCCGGGGTTACAATGAGCAGTTCTTC. Protein product: CASSVRGYNEQFF.

J is TRBJ2-1 and V is TRBV3-1; D might be TRBD1 (5 bases). Trimming removed 1 base at V and 9 bases at J, with 13 bases between. CDR3 length: 14 residues. CDR1 is LGHDT, CDR2 YNNKEL, per germline (reference sequence). The CDR3 loop is CASSQAVQVVEQFF. CDR3 coding DNA: TGTGCCAGCAGCCAAGCGGTACAGGTGGTTGAGCAGTTCTTC.